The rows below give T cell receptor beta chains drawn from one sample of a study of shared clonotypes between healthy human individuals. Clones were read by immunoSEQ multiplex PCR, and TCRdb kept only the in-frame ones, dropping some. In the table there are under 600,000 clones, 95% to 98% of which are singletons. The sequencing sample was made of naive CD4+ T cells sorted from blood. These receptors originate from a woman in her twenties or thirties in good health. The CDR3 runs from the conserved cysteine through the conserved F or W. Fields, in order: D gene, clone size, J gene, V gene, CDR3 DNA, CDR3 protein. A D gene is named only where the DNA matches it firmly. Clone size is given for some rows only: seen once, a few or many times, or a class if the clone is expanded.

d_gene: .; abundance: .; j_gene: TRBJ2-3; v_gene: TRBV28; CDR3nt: TGTGCCAGCAGTTTAGCAGGGCTCAGCACAGATACGCAGTATTTT; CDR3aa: CASSLAGLSTDTQYF
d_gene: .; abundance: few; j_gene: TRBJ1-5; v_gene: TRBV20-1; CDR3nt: TGCAGTGCTTCCCTTTCGAAGCCCCAGCATTTT; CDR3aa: CSASLSKPQHF
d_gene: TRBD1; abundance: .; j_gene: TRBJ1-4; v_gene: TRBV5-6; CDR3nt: TGTGCCAGCAGCAATCCGGGACAGTCGTTTGGCACTAATGAAAAACTGTTTTTT; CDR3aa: CASSNPGQSFGTNEKLFF
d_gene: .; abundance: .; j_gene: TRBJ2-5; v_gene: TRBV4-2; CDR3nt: TGTGCCAGCAGCCTCCTACTAGGCCGGGACACTAAAGAGACCCAGTACTTC; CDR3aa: CASSLLLGRDTKETQYF
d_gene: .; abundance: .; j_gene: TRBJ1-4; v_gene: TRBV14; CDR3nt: TGTGCCAGCAGCCAAGTACCCTATGACGAAAAACTGTTTTTT; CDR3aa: CASSQVPYDEKLFF
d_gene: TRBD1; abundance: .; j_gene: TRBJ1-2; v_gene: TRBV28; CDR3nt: TGTGCCAGCAGTTCCGGGACAGGGGATTTCCATGGCTACACCTTC; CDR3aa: CASSSGTGDFHGYTF
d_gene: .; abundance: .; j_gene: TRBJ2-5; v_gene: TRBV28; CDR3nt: TGTGCCAGCGGCTACCTCACCCAGTACTTC; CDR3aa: CASGYLTQYF
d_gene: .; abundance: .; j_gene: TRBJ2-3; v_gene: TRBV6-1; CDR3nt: TGTGCCAGCAGTGATCGCCATTCCAGAGATACGCAGTATTTT; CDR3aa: CASSDRHSRDTQYF
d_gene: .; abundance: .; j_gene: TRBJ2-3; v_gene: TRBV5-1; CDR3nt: TGCGCCAGCAGCTCCGGGATGGGGCACACAGATACGCAGTATTTT; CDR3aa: CASSSGMGHTDTQYF
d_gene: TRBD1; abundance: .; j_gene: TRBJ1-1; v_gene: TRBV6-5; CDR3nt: TGTGCCAGCAGTTATGACGGGACAGCTATAGACACTGAAGCTTTCTTT; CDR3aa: CASSYDGTAIDTEAFF
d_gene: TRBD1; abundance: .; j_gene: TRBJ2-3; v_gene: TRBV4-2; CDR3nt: TGTGCCAGCAGCCAACACAGGGGGATGAGGACAGATACGCAGTATTTT; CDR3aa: CASSQHRGMRTDTQYF
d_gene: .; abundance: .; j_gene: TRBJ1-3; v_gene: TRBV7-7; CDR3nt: TGTGCCAGCAGCGTGGGCTCTGGAAACACCATATATTTT; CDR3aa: CASSVGSGNTIYF
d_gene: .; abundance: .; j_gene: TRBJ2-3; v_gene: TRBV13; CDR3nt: TGTGCCAGCAGCTCCGGGACTAGCACAGATACGCAGTATTTT; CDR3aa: CASSSGTSTDTQYF
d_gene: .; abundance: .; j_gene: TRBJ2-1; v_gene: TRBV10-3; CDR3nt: TGTGCCATCAGTGGACTACTAGATAGTTTCTCCTACAATGAGCAGTTCTTC; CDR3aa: CAISGLLDSFSYNEQFF
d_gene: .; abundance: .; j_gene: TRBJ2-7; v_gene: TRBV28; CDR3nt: TGTGCCAGCGTCGCGGCAGAACCCTCCTACGAGCAGTACTTC; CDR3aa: CASVAAEPSYEQYF
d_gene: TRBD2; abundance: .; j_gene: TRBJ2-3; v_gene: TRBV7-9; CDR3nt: TGTGCCAGCAGCTTAGTTTGGGAGGGCCGGATGGATACGCAGTATTTT; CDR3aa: CASSLVWEGRMDTQYF
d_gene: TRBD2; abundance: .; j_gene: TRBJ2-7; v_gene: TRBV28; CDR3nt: TGTGCCAGCCTGGGTAGCGGGAGGTCCTCCTACGAGCAGTACTTC; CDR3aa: CASLGSGRSSYEQYF
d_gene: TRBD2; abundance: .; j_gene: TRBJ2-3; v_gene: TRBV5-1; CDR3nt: TGCGCCAGCAGCTTGGGGGGCAGCGAGGGAGGGGATACGCAGTATTTT; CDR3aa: CASSLGGSEGGDTQYF
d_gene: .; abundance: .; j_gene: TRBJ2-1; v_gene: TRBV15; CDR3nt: TGTGCCACCAGCGAGGATACTCCCCCCTACAATGAGCAGTTCTTC; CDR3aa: CATSEDTPPYNEQFF
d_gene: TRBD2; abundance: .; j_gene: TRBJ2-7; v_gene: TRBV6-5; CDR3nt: TGTGCCAGCAGTCCAACTGGGACTAGCCAAGGAGAGCAGTACTTC; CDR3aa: CASSPTGTSQGEQYF
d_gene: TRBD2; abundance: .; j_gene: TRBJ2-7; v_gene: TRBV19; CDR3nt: TGTGCCAGTAGTAGGGCCTTTAGCGGGAGTCACAGTACTGGTCTCGAGCAGTACTTC; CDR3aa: CASSRAFSGSHSTGLEQYF
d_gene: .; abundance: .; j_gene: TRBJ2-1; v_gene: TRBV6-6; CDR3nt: TGTGCCAGCAGACAATTATCGGCACCCTACAATGAGCAGTTCTTC; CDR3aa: CASRQLSAPYNEQFF
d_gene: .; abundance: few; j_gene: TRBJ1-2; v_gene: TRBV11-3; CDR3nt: TGTGCCAGCAGTGCAGGGTCGTATGGCTACACCTTC; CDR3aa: CASSAGSYGYTF
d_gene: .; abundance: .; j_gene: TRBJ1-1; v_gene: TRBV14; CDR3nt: TGTGCCAGCAGCCTCCAGAGGGGAACAGCCAAAATGAACACTGAAGCTTTCTTT; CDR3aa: CASSLQRGTAKMNTEAFF
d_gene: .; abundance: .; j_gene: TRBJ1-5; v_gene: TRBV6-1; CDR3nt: TGTGCCAGCAGAAGGACGGGCAATCAGCCCCAGCATTTT; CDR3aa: CASRRTGNQPQHF
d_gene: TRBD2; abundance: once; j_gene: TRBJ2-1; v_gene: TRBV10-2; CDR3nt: TGCGCCAGCAGAGGGAGCGGGAGAAATGAGCAGTTCTTC; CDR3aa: CASRGSGRNEQFF
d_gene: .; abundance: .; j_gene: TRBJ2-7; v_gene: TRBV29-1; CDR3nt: TGCAGCGTTGTTAAGGGACGTAACGAGCAGTACTTC; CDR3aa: CSVVKGRNEQYF
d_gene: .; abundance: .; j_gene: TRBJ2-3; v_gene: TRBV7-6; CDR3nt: TGTGCCAGCAGCTTACCCTTAGATACGCAGTATTTT; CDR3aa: CASSLPLDTQYF
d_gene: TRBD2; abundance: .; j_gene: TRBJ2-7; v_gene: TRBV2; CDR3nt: TGTGCCAGCAGAGAAAGGCTAGCGGGGAAGGGGTCCTACGAGCAGTACTTC; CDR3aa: CASRERLAGKGSYEQYF
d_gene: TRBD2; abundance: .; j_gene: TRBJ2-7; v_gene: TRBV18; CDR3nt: TGTGCCAGCGCCGGGACTAGCGCATTAGTCTCCTACGAGCAGTACTTC; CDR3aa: CASAGTSALVSYEQYF
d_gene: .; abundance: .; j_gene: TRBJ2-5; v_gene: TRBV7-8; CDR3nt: TGTGCCACCCGAGCTGACTGGGCCACTGGAGAGACCCAGTACTTC; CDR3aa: CATRADWATGETQYF
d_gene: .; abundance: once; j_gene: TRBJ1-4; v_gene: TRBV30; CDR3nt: TGTGCCTGGAGTGAGGACTCGAATGAAAAACTGTTTTTT; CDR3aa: CAWSEDSNEKLFF
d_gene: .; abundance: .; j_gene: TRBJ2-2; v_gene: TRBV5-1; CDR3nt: TGCGCCAGCAGCCGGAGGCTAGCTGCTGGGGAGCTGTTTTTT; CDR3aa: CASSRRLAAGELFF
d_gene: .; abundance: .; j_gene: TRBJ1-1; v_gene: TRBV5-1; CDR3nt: TGCGCCAGCAGCTACTTCCCCGGACAGAATATTATGAACACTGAAGCTTTCTTT; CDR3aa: CASSYFPGQNIMNTEAFF
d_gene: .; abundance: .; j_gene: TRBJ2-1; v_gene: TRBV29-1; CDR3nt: TGCAGCGTTGAAGATCAGCGGTCTGCCTCCTACAATGAGCAGTTCTTC; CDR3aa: CSVEDQRSASYNEQFF
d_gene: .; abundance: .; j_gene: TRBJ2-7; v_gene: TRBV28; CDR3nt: TGTGCCAGCAACGCCCGCACCGGGACGACCTACGAGCAGTACTTC; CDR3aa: CASNARTGTTYEQYF
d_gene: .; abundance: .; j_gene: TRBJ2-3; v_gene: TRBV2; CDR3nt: TGTGCCAGCAGTGAAGTTGGCCAGCTTAGCACAGATACGCAGTATTTT; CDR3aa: CASSEVGQLSTDTQYF
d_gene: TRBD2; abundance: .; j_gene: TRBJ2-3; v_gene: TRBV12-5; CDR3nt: TGTGCTAGTGGTTTGGAACTAGCGGGAGGTATGTATACGCAGTATTTT; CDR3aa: CASGLELAGGMYTQYF
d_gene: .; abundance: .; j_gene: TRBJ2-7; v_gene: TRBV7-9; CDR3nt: TGTGCCAGCAGCTTATATGGGGGAAGGTCTATCGACGAGCAGTACTTC; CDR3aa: CASSLYGGRSIDEQYF
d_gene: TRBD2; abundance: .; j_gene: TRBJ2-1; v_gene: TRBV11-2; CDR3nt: TGTGCCAGCAGACGACTAGCCAACAATGAGCAGTTCTTC; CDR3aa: CASRRLANNEQFF
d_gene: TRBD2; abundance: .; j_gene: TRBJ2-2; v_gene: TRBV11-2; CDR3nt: TGTGCCAGCAGCTCCAACAGACTAGCGTATAACACCGGGGAGCTGTTTTTT; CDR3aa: CASSSNRLAYNTGELFF
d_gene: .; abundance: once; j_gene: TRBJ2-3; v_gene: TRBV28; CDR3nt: TGTGCCAGCAGTGTCCTGTTCGGGGGCACAGATACGCAGTATTTT; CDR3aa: CASSVLFGGTDTQYF
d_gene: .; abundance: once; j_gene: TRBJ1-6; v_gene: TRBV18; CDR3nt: TGTGCCAGCTCACTCGAGGTCCTGAGCTCCTATAATTCACCCCTCCACTTT; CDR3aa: CASSLEVLSSYNSPLHF
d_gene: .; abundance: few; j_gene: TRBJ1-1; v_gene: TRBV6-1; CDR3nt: TGTGCCAGCAGAATCGAGGAAGCTTTCTTT; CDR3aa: CASRIEEAFF